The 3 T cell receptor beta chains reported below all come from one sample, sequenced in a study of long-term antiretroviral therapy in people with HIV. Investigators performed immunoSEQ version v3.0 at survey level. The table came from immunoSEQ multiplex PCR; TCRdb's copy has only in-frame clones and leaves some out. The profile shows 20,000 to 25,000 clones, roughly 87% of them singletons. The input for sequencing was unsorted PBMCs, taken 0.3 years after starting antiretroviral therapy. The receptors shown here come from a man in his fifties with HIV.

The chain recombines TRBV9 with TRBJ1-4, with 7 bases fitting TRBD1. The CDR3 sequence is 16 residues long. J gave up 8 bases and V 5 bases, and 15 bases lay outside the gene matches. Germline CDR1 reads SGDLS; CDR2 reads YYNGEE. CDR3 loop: CASRLVGRGLSEKLFF. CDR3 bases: TGTGCCAGCAGATTAGTCGGGAGGGGGCTTTCCGAAAAACTGTTTTTT.

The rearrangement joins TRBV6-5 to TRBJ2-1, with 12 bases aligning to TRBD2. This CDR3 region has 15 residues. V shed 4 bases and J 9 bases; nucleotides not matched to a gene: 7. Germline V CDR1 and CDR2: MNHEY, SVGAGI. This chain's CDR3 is CASSFRLAGASEQFF. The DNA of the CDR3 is TGTGCCAGCAGTTTTAGACTAGCGGGAGCGAGTGAGCAGTTCTTC.

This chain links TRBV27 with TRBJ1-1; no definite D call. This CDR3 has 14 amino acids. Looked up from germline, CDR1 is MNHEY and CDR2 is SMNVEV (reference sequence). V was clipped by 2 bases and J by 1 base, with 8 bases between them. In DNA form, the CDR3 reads TGTGCCAGCAGTTTAAACATCCAGAACACTGAAGCTTTCTTT. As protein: CASSLNIQNTEAFF.